A single sample is the source of the 26 T cell receptor beta chains below, sequenced in a study of T cell responses to AZD1222 COVID-19 vaccine. The data were produced by immunoSEQ multiplex PCR, yet TCRdb's version contains in-frame clones alone and is incomplete. The data hold under 90,000 clones, with approximately 83% observed a single time. This specimen consisted of peripheral blood, obtained 28 days after the second AZD1222 dose. These receptors all come from an adult who received the AZD1222 COVID-19 vaccine.

The rearrangement joins TRBV2 to TRBJ1-2; TRBD1 is a possible D gene (6 bases). V lost 8 bases and J 3 bases, leaving 22 bases between the germline ends. The CDR3 runs to 16 residues. CDR1 and CDR2 (germline): SNHLY, FYNNEI. Here the CDR3 reads CASARDTYLLDYGYTF. In DNA, the CDR3 is TGTGCCAGCGCCAGGGACACCTATCTCCTGGACTATGGCTACACCTTC.

The sample holds one count of this clone. This chain joins TRBV28 and TRBJ1-5; the D gene is possibly TRBD1 (6 bases). Germline CDR1 and CDR2: MDHEN and SYDVKM. The CDR3 runs 15 residues. Trimming removed 3 bases at V and 1 base at J, with 10 bases between. The CDR3 here is CASSFRRGSNQPQHF. CDR3 DNA: TGTGCCAGCAGTTTTCGCAGGGGCAGCAATCAGCCCCAGCATTTT.

A single count supports this clone. The chain is built from TRBV6-5 and TRBJ1-2; D not certain. Germline V gene sequence: CDR1 MNHEY, CDR2 SVGAGI. V was cut by 9 bases and J by 3 bases, with 8 bases left in between. The CDR3 sequence is 11 residues long. In DNA, the CDR3 is TGTGCCAGTGGGGAGTACTATGGCTACACCTTC. Protein sequence: CASGEYYGYTF.

V is TRBV29-1 and J is TRBJ1-3, with 7 positions matching TRBD1. Trimming cost V 5 bases and J 0 bases; bases outside gene matches: 4. CDR1 and CDR2 from the germline V gene are SQVTM and ANQGSEA. The length of the CDR3 is 14 residues. This CDR3 is CSVSQGGSGNTIYF. CDR3 bases: TGCAGCGTTTCCCAGGGGGGCTCTGGAAACACCATATATTTT.

The chain employs TRBV2 and TRBJ1-5, with 8 bases identical to TRBD1. Trimming removed 7 bases from V and 4 bases from J; junction bases left unmatched: 6. This CDR3 contains 14 residues. Germline assignment: CDR1 SNHLY and CDR2 FYNNEI. The CDR3, as DNA: TGTGCCAGCATGATTGGACAGGGTAATCAGCCCCAGCATTTT. It is translated as CASMIGQGNQPQHF.

V gene TRBV6-5 combines with J gene TRBJ2-3; TRBD2 aligns across 8 bases. The junction had 6 bases not matched to a gene; V was cut back by 2 bases and J by 2 bases. The length of the CDR3 is 16 residues. Germline assignment: CDR1 MNHEY and CDR2 SVGAGI. DNA for the CDR3: TGTGCCAGCAGTTACCGGGCGGGGGGCTCCACAGATACGCAGTATTTT. It encodes CASSYRAGGSTDTQYF.

The gene calls are TRBV7-2 and TRBJ1-6; D perhaps matches TRBD1 (5 bases). The germline CDR1 and CDR2 sequences are SGHTA and FQGNSA. The CDR3 sequence is 16 residues long. Trimming took off 5 bases at V and 7 bases at J, with 18 bases between the two ends. In DNA form, the CDR3 reads TGTGCCAGCAGCCCCGCGTGGGGGGACCCAAATTCACCCCTCCACTTT. The encoded protein is CASSPAWGDPNSPLHF.

The V call is TRBV3-1 (or the pseudogene TRBV3-2), the J call TRBJ2-3; TRBD2 matches 10 bases. The V gene end was trimmed by 4 bases and the J gene end by 2 bases; junction bases not matched to a gene: 6. There are 16 residues in the CDR3. Germline CDR1 LGHDT, CDR2 YNNKEL (reference sequence). The CDR3 sequence is CASSPVAGGFTDTQYF. In DNA form, the CDR3 reads TGTGCCAGCAGCCCCGTAGCGGGGGGTTTCACAGATACGCAGTATTTT.

The chain carries TRBV19 and TRBJ1-4; D not resolved. The V gene's germline CDR1 is LNHDA and CDR2 SQIVND (reference sequence). CDR3 length: 14 residues. V lost 5 bases, J lost 3 bases, and 10 bases lay in between. Here the CDR3 DNA reads TGTGCCAGTAGTCCACGACGAGCTAATGAAAAACTGTTTTTT. It encodes CASSPRRANEKLFF.

This clone appeared a single time. V usage is TRBV28 and J usage is TRBJ1-5; unclear D gene. Germline-derived CDR1 and CDR2 are MDHEN and SYDVKM. This CDR3 is built from 14 residues. V was clipped by 3 bases and J by 5 bases, with 11 bases between them. CDR3 nucleotide sequence: TGTGCCAGCAGTTTCACATATCGGGATCAGCCCCAGCATTTT. Protein: CASSFTYRDQPQHF.

There are a few counts of this clone. The genes are TRBV15 and TRBJ2-3; no definite D call. The CDR3 is 15 amino acids. The V and J ends lost 0 bases and 2 bases respectively, with 9 bases between them. From germline, CDR1 is LNHNV and CDR2 YYDKDF (reference sequence). The CDR3 loop is CATSRDFGITDTQYF. CDR3 nucleotides: TGTGCCACCAGCAGAGATTTCGGAATCACAGATACGCAGTATTTT.

This clone turned up a few times. The V and J genes are TRBV4-1 and TRBJ2-5; TRBD2 might be the D (6 bases). The CDR3 is made up of 17 amino acids. Germline V CDR1 and CDR2: MGHRA, YSYEKL. V was shortened by 0 bases and J by 2 bases, with 16 bases between the two germline ends. CDR3 protein: CASSQDRAGRPQETQYF. The CDR3 region has the DNA TGCGCCAGCAGCCAAGATCGTGCGGGACGTCCTCAAGAGACCCAGTACTTC.

V and J are TRBV27 and TRBJ1-1; D is unresolved. The V gene's germline CDR1 is MNHEY and CDR2 SMNVEV (reference sequence). Trimming left V 6 bases short and J 4 bases short, with 12 bases between. The CDR3 has 13 residues. For the CDR3, the DNA is TGTGCCAGCAGCCCGGGTGGCCCCACTGAAGCTTTCTTT. Amino acids: CASSPGGPTEAFF.

The chain uses TRBV3-1 (or the pseudogene TRBV3-2) and TRBJ1-3; D is undetermined. CDR3 length equals 14 residues. Trimming took off 2 bases at V and 1 base at J, with 6 bases between the two ends. Germline V gives CDR1 LGHDT, CDR2 YNNKEL (reference sequence). The CDR3 bases are TGTGCCAGCAGCCAAACGGGGTCTGGAAACACCATATATTTT. This translates into CASSQTGSGNTIYF.

The CDR3 coding sequence is TGTGCCAGCAGTGAAGCAGCAGGGGGTCAGCCCCAGCATTTT. This translates into CASSEAAGGQPQHF. The V call is TRBV2, the J call TRBJ1-5; 7 bases line up with TRBD1. Losses at the gene ends were 0 bases for V and 6 bases for J; bases not matched to a gene: 2. Germline V gene sequence: CDR1 SNHLY, CDR2 FYNNEI. This CDR3 has 14 amino acids.

This CDR3 is CASSLTTGFLSEKLFF. The CDR3 DNA sequence: TGTGCCAGCAGCTTAACTACAGGTTTTCTGAGTGAAAAACTGTTTTTT. The V and J genes are TRBV7-9 and TRBJ1-4; D perhaps matches TRBD1 (5 bases). The V end was cut by 2 bases, the J end by 7 bases, with 17 bases between. Germline values: CDR1 SEHNR, CDR2 FQNEAQ (reference sequence). The CDR3 sequence is 16 residues long.

The chain is built from TRBV29-1 and TRBJ2-7; 9 bases fit TRBD2. Germline V gene data show CDR1 as SQVTM and CDR2 as ANQGSEA. The CDR3 covers 14 residues. CDR3 bases: TGCAGGGCCCCCCGCGGGGGGGACTCCTACGAGCAGTACTTC. Protein product: CRAPRGGDSYEQYF.

The J gene is TRBJ1-4, the V gene TRBV29-1; D remains ambiguous. The germline V gene has CDR1 SQVTM and CDR2 ANQGSEA. Trimming pared 7 bases from V and 3 bases from J, leaving 9 bases between. The CDR3 runs 12 residues. For the CDR3, the DNA is TGCAGCGCGGGGAGGGCTAATGAAAAACTGTTTTTT. This codes for CSAGRANEKLFF. Full variable domain (rest looked up from reference TRBV29-1 and TRBJ1-4): SAVISQKPSRDICQRGTSLTIQCQVDSQVTMMFWYRQQPGQSLTLIATANQGSEATYESGFVIDKFPISRPNLTFSTLTVSNMSPEDSSIYLCSAGRANEKLFFGSGTQLSVL.

This chain connects TRBV27 to TRBJ1-2; D uncertain. The CDR3 spans 16 residues. Trimming removed 1 base from V and 1 base from J, with 13 bases in between. CDR1 and CDR2 from the germline V gene are MNHEY and SMNVEV (reference sequence). The CDR3 nucleotides are TGTGCCAGCAGTTTATTTAGTCGTTTAGATAACTATGGCTACACCTTC. As protein: CASSLFSRLDNYGYTF.

J is TRBJ1-1 and V is TRBV10-3, with D maybe TRBD1 (6 bases). Germline CDR1 is ENHRY and CDR2 is SYGVKD. CDR3 length: 14 amino acids. The V and J ends lost 6 bases and 1 base respectively, with 12 bases between them. CDR3 residues: CAISRQATNTEAFF. The CDR3 bases are TGTGCCATCAGCAGACAGGCGACGAACACTGAAGCTTTCTTT.

The rearrangement uses TRBV5-4 and TRBJ2-7; tentatively, D is TRBD2 (7 bases). CDR3 size: 16 residues. Germline assignment: CDR1 SGHNT and CDR2 YYREEE (reference sequence). The V and J ends lost 2 bases and 3 bases respectively, with 18 bases between them. The CDR3 loop is CASSLIRTGGYYEQYF. DNA of the CDR3: TGTGCCAGCAGCTTAATCAGGACGGGGGGCTACTACGAGCAGTACTTC. Full variable domain (rest looked up from reference TRBV5-4 and TRBJ2-7): ETGVTQSPTHLIKTRGQQVTLRCSSQSGHNTVSWYQQALGQGPQFIFQYYREEENGRGNFPPRFSGLQFPNYSSELNVNALELDDSALYLCASSLIRTGGYYEQYFGPGTRLTVT.

This clone has only a few counts. The gene calls are TRBV5-1 and TRBJ1-3, with D uncertain. Germline V gives CDR1 SGHRS, CDR2 YFSETQ. The V and J ends lost 2 bases and 0 bases respectively, with 9 bases between them. The CDR3 is 15 amino acids. For the CDR3, the DNA is TGCGCCAGCAGCTTAGGGAGTCACTCTGGAAACACCATATATTTT. Amino acid sequence: CASSLGSHSGNTIYF.

The rearrangement links TRBV2 to TRBJ2-2; 11 positions agree with TRBD2. The CDR3 has 15 residues. V lost 2 bases to trimming and J lost 6 bases; unmatched junction nucleotides: 2. The germline V gene encodes CDR1 SNHLY and CDR2 FYNNEI. The CDR3 here is CASSELAGGSGELFF. The CDR3 DNA is TGTGCCAGCAGTGAACTAGCGGGGGGCTCCGGGGAGCTGTTTTTT.

The rearrangement uses TRBV6-1 and TRBJ1-6; no reliable D call. The germline V and J ends were trimmed by 2 bases and 0 bases, with 11 bases remaining between them. CDR1 and CDR2 (germline): MNHNS, SASEGT. The CDR3 is made up of 17 amino acids. The CDR3 bases are TGTGCCAGCAGTGAAAGCGTGGTAGGCTCCTATAATTCACCCCTCCACTTT. As protein: CASSESVVGSYNSPLHF.

As regards this clone: At one boundary the junction diverges from the germline segment, which might be a read error. The V gene is TRBV2, the J gene TRBJ2-6; 9 bases align to TRBD1. This CDR3 spans 17 amino acids. From germline, CDR1 is SNHLY and CDR2 FYNNEI. The CDR3 DNA is TGTGCCAGCAGCGAAGGGACAGGGAGGACTGGGGCCAACGTCCTGACTTTC. Amino acids: CASSEGTGRTGANVLTF.

The chain joins TRBV6-1 to TRBJ2-5; weak D call: TRBD1 (6 bases). V was cut by 1 base and J by 1 base, with 7 bases left in between. The germline CDR1 and CDR2 sequences are MNHNS and SASEGT. The CDR3 has 14 amino acids. This chain's CDR3 is CASSEGQAQETQYF. Here the CDR3 DNA reads TGTGCCAGCAGTGAAGGACAGGCCCAAGAGACCCAGTACTTC.